This T cell receptor (beta chain) appears in the sequencing data of a study of cytomegalovirus exposure and HLA in healthy donors. PCR used 60 Vbeta primers and 13 Jbeta primers. Profiled with immunoSEQ multiplex PCR; TCRdb holds only in-frame clones, not every one. Of 150,000 to 200,000 clones detected, 80% to 85% appear once; the ten largest clones hold 5.5% to 7%. Germline V CDR1 and CDR2: MNHEY, SVGAGI. Between the trimmed V and J ends, which lost 0 bases and 3 bases, there was a span of 12 bases. The CDR3 runs 15 residues. The chain uses TRBV6-5 and TRBJ2-7, with D perhaps TRBD1 (6 bases). This TCR derives from a woman in her forties or fifties in good health and CMV-seropositive. The source material was PBMCs. In nucleotides, the CDR3 is TGTGCCAGCAGTTACTCGATAGGGGGTAGCTACGAGCAGTACTTC. It specifies CASSYSIGGSYEQYF.